This paragraph reports one T cell receptor beta chain. Per the germline V gene, CDR1 is MGHRA and CDR2 is YSYEKL. The CDR3 contains 15 residues. J lost 3 bases, V lost 1 base, and 2 bases had no gene match. This entry is derived from a study of blood T cell repertoires in COVID-19. Study details: Both acute and convalescent COVID-19 samples were obtained from the United States, Italy and Spain. PBMCs, B-cell-depleted T cells, or T cells provided the cDNA or gDNA that made up the material.

In the authors' methods: Counts of nucleated cells, estimated from reference gene primer amplification, were obtained. Only in-frame clones appear in the TCRdb table, and some are missing; sequencing was by immunoSEQ multiplex PCR. Clonal size and the V and J genes are those of that table, whereas D and trimming came from the DNA. The sample includes about 230,000 clones, 85% to 90% of them seen just once. The sequenced sample consisted of peripheral blood. The chain employs TRBV4-1 and TRBJ1-3; 8 bases fit TRBD1. The source of this sequence is a woman aged 55-70 years with acute or convalescent COVID-19. The CDR3 DNA sequence: TGCGCCAGCAGCCAAGTCGACAGGGGTGGAAACACCATATATTTT. Its protein product is CASSQVDRGGNTIYF.